A selection of T cell receptor beta chains follows, all from one sample in a study of vaccination effects on CD4 cells after COVID-19. The repertoire was sequenced with immunoSEQ multiplex PCR; TCRdb's copy has only in-frame clones and lacks some. The top ten clones hold roughly 10% of a sample with approximately 26,000 clones, more than 60% of them seen once. These receptors have no known antigen. The sample consisted of CD4+ T cells from PBMCs cultured with HCoV-NL63 spike peptides, taken after COVID-19 vaccination. Receptors were obtained from a human donor who received a COVID-19 vaccine. Both conserved end residues are part of each CDR3. D genes are given only for firm matches. The listing skips clone size in some rows; elsewhere it reads once, few, many or a size class.

d_call	v_call	clone_size	j_call	cdr3_aa	cdr3_nt
-	TRBV6-5	-	TRBJ2-7	CASSYSLGGPYEQYF	TGTGCCAGCAGTTACTCGTTGGGGGGTCCCTACGAGCAGTACTTC
TRBD1	TRBV10-3	-	TRBJ2-5	CAISHSTGAQETQYF	TGTGCCATCAGTCATAGTACAGGGGCCCAAGAGACCCAGTACTTC
-	TRBV3-1/TRBV3-2	-	TRBJ2-7	CASSQDYEQYF	TGTGCCAGCAGCCAAGATTACGAGCAGTACTTC
TRBD2	TRBV18	-	TRBJ2-5	CASSLNRAGDQETQYF	TGTGCCAGCTCACTCAATCGAGCGGGGGACCAAGAGACCCAGTACTTC
TRBD2	TRBV6-1	-	TRBJ2-5	CASSELAGGPETQYF	TGTGCCAGCAGTGAATTAGCGGGGGGGCCAGAGACCCAGTACTTC
TRBD1	TRBV5-1	once	TRBJ1-4	CASSLVGQGSDGKLFF	TGCGCCAGCAGCTTGGTGGGACAGGGGAGTGATGGAAAACTGTTTTTT
-	TRBV5-4	-	TRBJ2-5	CASSGTTTQETQYF	TGTGCCAGCAGCGGCACGACAACCCAAGAGACCCAGTACTTC
TRBD1	TRBV24-1	-	TRBJ2-2	CATSDSVRRQGYTGELFF	TGTGCCACCAGTGATTCGGTCAGACGACAGGGGTACACCGGGGAGCTGTTTTTT
TRBD2	TRBV5-1	once	TRBJ2-5	CASSFVSGSQETQYF	TGCGCCAGCAGCTTCGTTAGCGGGAGCCAAGAGACCCAGTACTTC
-	TRBV3-1/TRBV3-2	-	TRBJ1-2	CASSPAQGLGGYTF	TGTGCCAGCAGTCCGGCCCAAGGGCTGGGGGGCTACACCTTC
TRBD1	TRBV19	-	TRBJ2-3	CASTPRDRGLTDTQYF	TGTGCCAGTACCCCCCGGGACAGGGGACTCACAGATACGCAGTATTTT
-	TRBV30	-	TRBJ2-5	CAWSMGSEETQYF	TGTGCCTGGAGTATGGGTAGCGAAGAGACCCAGTACTTC
TRBD2	TRBV5-4	few	TRBJ2-3	CASSLSSGGRADTQYF	TGTGCCAGCAGCTTGAGTAGCGGGGGGAGGGCAGATACGCAGTATTTT
-	TRBV2	-	TRBJ2-1	CASSPSRSVGVEQFF	TGTGCCAGCAGCCCCTCTAGATCGGTTGGGGTTGAGCAGTTCTTC
-	TRBV10-3	-	TRBJ2-7	CAISEFEGPSYEQYF	TGTGCCATCAGTGAGTTCGAGGGGCCTTCCTACGAGCAGTACTTC
-	TRBV14	-	TRBJ2-7	CASSQSGYEQYF	TGTGCCAGCAGCCAATCGGGTTACGAGCAGTACTTC
-	TRBV5-1	-	TRBJ2-7	CASSSGQFAGEQYF	TGCGCCAGCAGCTCAGGACAGTTTGCGGGGGAGCAGTACTTC
-	TRBV6-6	-	TRBJ2-7	CASSSVEDEQYF	TGTGCCAGCAGCTCTGTGGAGGACGAGCAGTACTTC
TRBD1	TRBV10-1	-	TRBJ2-1	CASSPSLDRVFYNEQFF	TGCGCCAGCAGCCCCAGCCTTGACAGGGTCTTCTACAATGAGCAGTTCTTC
TRBD1	TRBV10-3	once	TRBJ1-3	CAISDTGAGNTIYF	TGTGCCATCAGTGATACAGGGGCTGGAAACACCATATATTTT
-	TRBV11-2	-	TRBJ2-7	CASRNRRDEQYF	TGTGCCAGCCGAAACCGCAGGGACGAGCAGTACTTC
-	TRBV30	-	TRBJ1-2	CAWSPGYDGYTF	TGTGCCTGGAGCCCAGGGTATGATGGCTACACCTTC
-	TRBV18	-	TRBJ1-3	CASSPSQQGGLSGNTIYF	TGTGCCAGCTCACCAAGCCAACAGGGCGGCCTCTCTGGAAACACCATATATTTT
TRBD2	TRBV5-1	once	TRBJ2-3	CASSLVLAGGPGDTQYF	TGCGCCAGCAGCTTGGTACTAGCGGGAGGGCCAGGAGATACGCAGTATTTT
-	TRBV14	few	TRBJ1-1	CASSQELLHRNTEAFF	TGTGCCAGCAGCCAAGAATTGTTACACCGGAACACTGAAGCTTTCTTT
TRBD2	TRBV6-5	few	TRBJ2-5	CASSPLAGGGETQYF	TGTGCCAGCAGTCCGCTAGCGGGGGGAGGAGAGACCCAGTACTTC
-	TRBV4-1	-	TRBJ2-7	CASSHTDGYEQYF	TGCGCCAGCAGCCATACGGACGGCTACGAGCAGTACTTC
TRBD1	TRBV3-1/TRBV3-2	-	TRBJ1-2	CASSQGDRGITF	TGTGCCAGCAGCCAGGGGGACAGGGGCATCACCTTC
-	TRBV9	-	TRBJ2-7	CASSVGDSYSYEQYF	TGTGCCAGCAGCGTAGGAGACTCCTACTCCTACGAGCAGTACTTC
-	TRBV20-1	-	TRBJ2-3	CSANKDTTQYF	TGCAGTGCTAACAAGGACACTACGCAGTATTTT
-	TRBV2	-	TRBJ2-6	CASSDSSRANVLTF	TGTGCCAGCAGTGACAGCTCAAGGGCCAACGTCCTGACTTTC
-	TRBV12-5	-	TRBJ1-3	CASGRDTRNTIYF	TGTGCTAGTGGTCGGGACACCCGAAACACCATATATTTT
TRBD1	TRBV2	-	TRBJ2-5	CASSLRTGRETQYF	TGTGCCAGCAGTTTAAGGACAGGGAGAGAGACCCAGTACTTC
-	TRBV13	-	TRBJ2-5	CATGRETQYF	TGTGCCACCGGCCGAGAGACCCAGTACTTC
-	TRBV11-2	once	TRBJ2-6	CASDWSRSGANVLTF	TGTGCCAGCGACTGGTCCCGCTCTGGGGCCAACGTCCTGACTTTC
-	TRBV19	-	TRBJ1-2	CASNHEGGYTF	TGTGCCAGTAACCACGAAGGGGGCTACACCTTC
-	TRBV19	-	TRBJ1-1	CASSIQGMNTEAFF	TGTGCCAGTAGTATTCAGGGTATGAACACTGAAGCTTTCTTT
TRBD1	TRBV6-2/TRBV6-3	few	TRBJ1-5	CASSSRTGRQPQHF	TGTGCCAGCAGCTCTCGGACAGGGCGTCAGCCCCAGCATTTT
TRBD1	TRBV19	-	TRBJ1-2	CASSITGTGVYGYTF	TGTGCCAGTAGTATAACCGGGACAGGGGTCTATGGCTACACCTTC
-	TRBV5-4	-	TRBJ2-7	CASSEEGPRTEQYF	TGTGCCAGCAGCGAGGAGGGCCCGAGGACCGAGCAGTACTTC
TRBD2	TRBV19	few	TRBJ2-1	CASRGLAHSYNEQFF	TGTGCCAGTAGGGGACTAGCGCACTCCTACAATGAGCAGTTCTTC
-	TRBV20-1	-	TRBJ1-1	CSASVSTEAFF	TGCAGTGCTAGTGTGAGCACTGAAGCTTTCTTT
TRBD2	TRBV7-6	-	TRBJ2-2	CASSLVPTSGDFTGQLFF	TGTGCCAGCAGCTTAGTTCCGACTAGCGGGGATTTCACCGGGCAGCTGTTTTTT
-	TRBV5-1	-	TRBJ2-7	CASSKERGHEQYF	TGCGCCAGCAGCAAGGAAAGGGGCCACGAGCAGTACTTC
TRBD1	TRBV19	-	TRBJ2-7	CASSLRTGVTALEQYF	TGTGCCAGTAGTCTCCGGACAGGGGTTACGGCACTCGAGCAGTACTTC
TRBD1	TRBV5-1	-	TRBJ1-4	CASSSRPGTGNRNEKLFF	TGCGCCAGCAGCTCCCGTCCCGGGACAGGGAACCGTAATGAAAAACTGTTTTTT
TRBD2	TRBV19	once	TRBJ2-1	CASPLSVAGGLNEQFF	TGTGCCAGCCCCCTCAGTGTAGCGGGAGGCTTGAATGAGCAGTTCTTC
-	TRBV6-5	-	TRBJ1-6	CASRQGPSPLHF	TGTGCCAGCAGGCAGGGACCTTCACCCCTCCACTTT
-	TRBV19	-	TRBJ1-3	CASSIRGDGNTIYF	TGTGCCAGTAGTATAAGGGGAGATGGAAACACCATATATTTT
TRBD2	TRBV7-9	few	TRBJ2-5	CASIPGLAGAPMETQYF	TGTGCCAGCATTCCCGGACTAGCGGGGGCGCCGATGGAGACCCAGTACTTC
TRBD1	TRBV5-1	-	TRBJ2-5	CASSRRDRGLETQYF	TGCGCCAGCAGCCGCCGGGACAGGGGGCTAGAGACCCAGTACTTC
-	TRBV6-1	-	TRBJ2-3	CASSEARGLGTQYF	TGTGCCAGCAGTGAAGCTAGGGGGTTAGGTACGCAGTATTTT
TRBD2	TRBV5-1	-	TRBJ2-1	CASSSGLAGANEQFF	TGCGCCAGCAGCTCAGGACTAGCGGGGGCCAATGAGCAGTTCTTC